This T cell receptor beta chain was profiled in a study of T cell repertoires in cytomegalovirus infection. Study summary: CMV infection and matching HLA type were both indicated by public TCR beta signatures. Study outcomes and limitations: Ex vivo responses were dominated by HLA-C-restricted CMV-specific TCR beta clonotypes. Cumulated frequencies of public TCR beta families served to identify carriers of CMV plus the relevant HLA.

Notes on this clonotype: Its antigen is not known.

TCRdb analysed the reads with MiXCR anew, one entry per CDR3 protein. The table has about 600,000 distinct CDR3 sequences, 20% to 30% seen once. CDR3 length equals 14 residues. The V and J ends lost 3 bases and 2 bases, in that order; junction bases with no gene match: 3. The TCR comes from a human donor in good health (CMV status not recorded). Some clones in this sample may be carry-over from other donors' samples. This chain joins TRBV12-3 or TRBV12-4 and TRBJ2-7, with 8 bases lining up with TRBD2. The sample taken for sequencing was CD8+ T cells from PBMCs. The CDR3 DNA sequence: TGTGCCAGCAGTTTGGTAGCGGGGACCTACGAGCAGTACTTC. It specifies CASSLVAGTYEQYF.